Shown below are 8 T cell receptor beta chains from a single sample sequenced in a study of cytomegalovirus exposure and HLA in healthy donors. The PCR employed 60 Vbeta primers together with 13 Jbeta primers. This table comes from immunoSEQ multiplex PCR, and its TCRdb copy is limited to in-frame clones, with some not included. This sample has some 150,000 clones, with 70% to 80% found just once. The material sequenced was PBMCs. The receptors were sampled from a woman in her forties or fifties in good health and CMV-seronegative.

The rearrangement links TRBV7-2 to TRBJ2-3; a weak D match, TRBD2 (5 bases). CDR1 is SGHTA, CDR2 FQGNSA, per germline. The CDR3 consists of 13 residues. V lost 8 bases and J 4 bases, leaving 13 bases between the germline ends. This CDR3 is CASVRERADTQYF. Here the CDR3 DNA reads TGTGCCAGCGTAAGGGAGAGAGCAGATACGCAGTATTTT.

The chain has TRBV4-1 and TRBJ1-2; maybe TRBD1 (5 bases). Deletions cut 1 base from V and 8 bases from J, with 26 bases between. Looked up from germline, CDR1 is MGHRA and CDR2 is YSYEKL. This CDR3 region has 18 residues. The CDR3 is CASSQARGRDYASMGYTF. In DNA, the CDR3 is TGCGCCAGCAGCCAAGCTAGGGGCAGGGATTATGCCAGTATGGGCTACACCTTC.

CDR3 amino acids: CASSLGTGDTQYF. In nucleotides, the CDR3 is TGTGCCAGCTCACTAGGGACAGGGGATACGCAGTATTTT. The chain recombines TRBV18 with TRBJ2-3, with 9 bases matching TRBD1. Germline V lookup: CDR1 KGHSH, CDR2 LQKENI. This CDR3 is 13 amino acids long. V gave up 4 bases and J gave up 6 bases; unmatched junction bases: 2.

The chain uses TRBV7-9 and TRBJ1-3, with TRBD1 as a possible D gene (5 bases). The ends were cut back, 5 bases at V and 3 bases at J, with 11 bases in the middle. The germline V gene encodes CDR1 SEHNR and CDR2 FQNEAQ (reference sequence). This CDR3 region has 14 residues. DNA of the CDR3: TGTGCCAGCAGCCAGACAGTTGTTGGAAACACCATATATTTT. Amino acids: CASSQTVVGNTIYF.

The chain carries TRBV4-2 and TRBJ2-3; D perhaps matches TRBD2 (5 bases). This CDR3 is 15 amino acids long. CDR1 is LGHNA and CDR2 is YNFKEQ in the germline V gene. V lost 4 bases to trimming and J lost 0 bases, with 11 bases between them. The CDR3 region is CASSLPRTSTDTQYF. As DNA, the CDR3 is TGTGCCAGCAGCCTACCCCGGACTAGCACAGATACGCAGTATTTT.

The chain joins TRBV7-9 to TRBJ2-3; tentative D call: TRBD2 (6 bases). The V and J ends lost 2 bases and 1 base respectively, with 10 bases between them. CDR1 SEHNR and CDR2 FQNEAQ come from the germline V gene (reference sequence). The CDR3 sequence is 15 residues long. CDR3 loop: CASSLRPSGTDTQYF. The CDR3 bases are TGTGCCAGCAGCTTACGTCCTAGCGGCACAGATACGCAGTATTTT.

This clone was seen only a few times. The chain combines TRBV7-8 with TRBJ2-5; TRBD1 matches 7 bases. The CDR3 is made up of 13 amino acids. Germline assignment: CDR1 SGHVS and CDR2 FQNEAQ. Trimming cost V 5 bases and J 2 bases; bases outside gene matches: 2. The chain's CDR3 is CASSTGQQETQYF. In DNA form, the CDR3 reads TGTGCCAGCAGCACGGGACAGCAAGAGACCCAGTACTTC.

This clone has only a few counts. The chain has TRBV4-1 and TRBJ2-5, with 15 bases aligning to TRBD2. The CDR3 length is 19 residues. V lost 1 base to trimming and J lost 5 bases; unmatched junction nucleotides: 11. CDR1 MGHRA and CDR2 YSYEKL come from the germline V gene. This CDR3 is CASSQVWEGLAGGQETQYF. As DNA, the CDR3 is TGCGCCAGCAGCCAAGTTTGGGAAGGACTAGCGGGGGGGCAGGAGACCCAGTACTTC.